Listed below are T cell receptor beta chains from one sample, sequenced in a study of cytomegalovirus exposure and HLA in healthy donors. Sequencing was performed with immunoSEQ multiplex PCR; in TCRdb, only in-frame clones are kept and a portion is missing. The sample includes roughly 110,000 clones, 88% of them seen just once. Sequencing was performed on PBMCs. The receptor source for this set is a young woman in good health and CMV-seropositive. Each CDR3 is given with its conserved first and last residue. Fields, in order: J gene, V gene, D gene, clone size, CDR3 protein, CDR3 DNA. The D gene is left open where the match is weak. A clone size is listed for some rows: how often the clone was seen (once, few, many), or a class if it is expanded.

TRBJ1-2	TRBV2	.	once	CASSEGGLYYGYTF	TGTGCCAGCAGTGAAGGGGGGCTCTACTATGGCTACACCTTC
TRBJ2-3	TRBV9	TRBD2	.	CASSEARTSGTTDTQYF	TGTGCCAGCAGCGAGGCCCGGACTAGCGGGACCACAGATACGCAGTATTTT
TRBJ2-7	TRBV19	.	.	CASSIGQDGSYEQYF	TGTGCCAGTAGTATAGGACAGGATGGTTCGTACGAGCAGTACTTC
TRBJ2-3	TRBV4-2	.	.	CASSQELLRRDTQYF	TGTGCCAGCAGCCAAGAACTTCTACGCCGGGATACGCAGTATTTT
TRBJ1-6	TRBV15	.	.	CATSQHLQYNSPLHF	TGTGCCACCAGCCAGCATTTACAGTATAATTCACCCCTCCACTTT
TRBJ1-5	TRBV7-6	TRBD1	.	CASSLGGQGTGQPQHF	TGTGCCAGCAGCTTAGGCGGACAGGGAACGGGTCAGCCCCAGCATTTT
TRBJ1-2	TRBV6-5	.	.	CASSYYGTLNYGYTF	TGTGCCAGCAGTTACTACGGGACACTTAACTATGGCTACACCTTC
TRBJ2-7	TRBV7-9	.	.	CAIQGGRDEQYF	TGTGCCATCCAGGGGGGCCGCGACGAGCAGTACTTC
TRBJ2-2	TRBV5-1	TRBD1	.	CASSPRTGDTGELFF	TGCGCCAGCAGCCCAAGGACAGGGGATACCGGGGAGCTGTTTTTT
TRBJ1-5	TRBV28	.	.	CASSDPQGGQPQHF	TGTGCCAGCAGTGATCCGCAAGGAGGTCAGCCCCAGCATTTT
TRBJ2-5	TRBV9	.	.	CASSVGGHHQETQYF	TGTGCCAGCAGCGTAGGGGGACACCACCAAGAGACCCAGTACTTC
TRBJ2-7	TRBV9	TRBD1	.	CASSVDWTGSYEQYF	TGTGCCAGCAGCGTAGACTGGACAGGGTCCTACGAGCAGTACTTC
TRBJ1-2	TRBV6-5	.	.	CASSLGGSGYGYTF	TGTGCCAGCAGTCTGGGGGGGTCGGGGTATGGCTACACCTTC
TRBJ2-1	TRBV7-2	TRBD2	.	CASSLVAGGSYNEQFF	TGTGCCAGCAGCTTAGTAGCGGGGGGCTCCTACAATGAGCAGTTCTTC
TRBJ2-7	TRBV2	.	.	CASTTASGNEQYF	TGTGCCAGCACTACAGCCTCAGGGAACGAGCAGTACTTC
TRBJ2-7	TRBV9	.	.	CASSPRGERGGYEQYF	TGTGCCAGCAGCCCCCGCGGAGAAAGGGGGGGCTACGAGCAGTACTTC
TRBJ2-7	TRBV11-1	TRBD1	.	CASSLAGTGVPYEQYF	TGTGCCAGCAGCTTAGCCGGGACAGGGGTTCCCTACGAGCAGTACTTC
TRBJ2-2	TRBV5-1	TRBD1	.	CASSWTGPGELFF	TGCGCCAGCAGCTGGACAGGGCCCGGGGAGCTGTTTTTT
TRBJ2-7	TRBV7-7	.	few	CASSLGRGAYEQYF	TGTGCTAGCAGCTTGGGGAGGGGGGCCTACGAGCAGTACTTC
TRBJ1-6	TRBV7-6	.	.	CASSLDLDSPLHF	TGTGCCAGCAGCTTAGATCTAGATTCACCCCTCCACTTT
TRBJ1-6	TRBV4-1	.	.	CASSLAGMTYNSPLHF	TGCGCCAGCAGCCTAGCGGGAATGACCTATAATTCACCCCTCCACTTT
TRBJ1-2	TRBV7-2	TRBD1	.	CASSPPGQGGGYTF	TGTGCCAGCAGCCCCCCGGGACAGGGAGGCGGCTACACCTTC
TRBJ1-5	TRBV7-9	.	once	CASSLGVGGINQPQHF	TGTGCCAGCAGCTTAGGCGTGGGGGGGATCAATCAGCCCCAGCATTTT
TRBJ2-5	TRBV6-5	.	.	CASSYAPGTQYF	TGTGCCAGCAGTTACGCTCCGGGGACCCAGTACTTC
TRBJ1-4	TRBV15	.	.	CATSRPFLGRGGEKLFF	TGTGCCACCAGCAGACCCTTCCTCGGGAGGGGCGGCGAAAAACTGTTTTTT
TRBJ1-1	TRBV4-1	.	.	CASSPYINGDTEAFF	TGCGCCAGCAGCCCATACATCAACGGGGACACTGAAGCTTTCTTT